This entry concerns a single T cell receptor beta chain. Its antigen is unknown. A J-beta primer mix and a sample-barcoded 5' primer were used in a second PCR of about 6 to 12 cycles. Every single cDNA molecule received a tag from a template-switch adaptor with 12 random nucleotides. TCRdb reanalysed the 5' RACE reads using MiXCR and keeps one entry per CDR3 protein. The repertoire has about 670,000 distinct CDR3 sequences, roughly half of them found once; the top ten carry roughly 14%. The V end was cut by 5 bases, the J end by 3 bases, with 10 bases between. The CDR3 contains 12 residues. Germline V gene data show CDR1 as DFQATT and CDR2 as SNEGSKA (reference sequence). This specimen comes from a study of blood T cells in healthy people across ages. Whole-study findings and limits: Donor CMV status, an unknown factor, possibly confounded changes in expanded clonotypes.

This TCR was recovered from an elderly woman in good health. Sequenced material: blood. This rearrangement joins TRBV20-1 to TRBJ1-2; no firm D call. DNA for the CDR3: TGCAGTGCTGTTACAGAAGACTATGGCTACACCTTC. It codes for CSAVTEDYGYTF.